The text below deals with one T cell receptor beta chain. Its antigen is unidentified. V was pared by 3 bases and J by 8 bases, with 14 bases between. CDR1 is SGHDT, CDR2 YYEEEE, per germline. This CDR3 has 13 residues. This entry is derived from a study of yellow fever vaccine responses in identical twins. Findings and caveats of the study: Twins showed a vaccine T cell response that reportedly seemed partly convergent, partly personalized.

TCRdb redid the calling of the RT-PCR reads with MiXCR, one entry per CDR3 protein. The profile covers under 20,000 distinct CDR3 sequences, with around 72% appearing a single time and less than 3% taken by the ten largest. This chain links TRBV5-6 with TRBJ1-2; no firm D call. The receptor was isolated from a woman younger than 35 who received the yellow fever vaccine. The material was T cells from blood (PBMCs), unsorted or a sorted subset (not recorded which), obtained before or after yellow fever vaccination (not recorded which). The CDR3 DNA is TGTGCCAGCAGCTCCGCGGGCCTCGGGGGCTACACCTTC. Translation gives CASSSAGLGGYTF. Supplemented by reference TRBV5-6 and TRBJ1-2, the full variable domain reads DAGVTQSPTHLIKTRGQQVTLRCSPKSGHDTVSWYQQALGQGPQFIFQYYEEEERQRGNFPDRFSGHQFPNYSSELNVNALLLGDSALYLCASSSAGLGGYTFGSGTRLTVV.